This T cell receptor (beta chain) came from a study of shared clonotypes between healthy human individuals. The study, taken as a whole, reports: Larger richness was generally estimated for naive than memory subsets.

Sequencing was performed with immunoSEQ multiplex PCR; in TCRdb, only in-frame clones are kept and a portion is missing. Among 2 million to 2.5 million clones listed, 85% to 95% were seen once. Positively selected for CCR7, the CD45RO-negative cells used as naive CD8 cells excluded terminally differentiated effector memory CD45RA+ cells. The CDR3 runs to 14 residues. The germline V gene has CDR1 MNHNS and CDR2 SASEGT. V was shortened by 2 bases and J by 6 bases, with 13 bases between the two germline ends. About this clone: Its antigen is still unknown.

The clonotype comes from a man between 18 and 35 years old in good health. Sequenced input: naive CD8+ T cells sorted from blood. J is TRBJ1-1 and V is TRBV6-1; D remains unclear. CDR3 nucleotide sequence: TGTGCCAGCAGTGAATGGCTCGGAGGGCCTGAAGCTTTCTTT. Residues: CASSEWLGGPEAFF.